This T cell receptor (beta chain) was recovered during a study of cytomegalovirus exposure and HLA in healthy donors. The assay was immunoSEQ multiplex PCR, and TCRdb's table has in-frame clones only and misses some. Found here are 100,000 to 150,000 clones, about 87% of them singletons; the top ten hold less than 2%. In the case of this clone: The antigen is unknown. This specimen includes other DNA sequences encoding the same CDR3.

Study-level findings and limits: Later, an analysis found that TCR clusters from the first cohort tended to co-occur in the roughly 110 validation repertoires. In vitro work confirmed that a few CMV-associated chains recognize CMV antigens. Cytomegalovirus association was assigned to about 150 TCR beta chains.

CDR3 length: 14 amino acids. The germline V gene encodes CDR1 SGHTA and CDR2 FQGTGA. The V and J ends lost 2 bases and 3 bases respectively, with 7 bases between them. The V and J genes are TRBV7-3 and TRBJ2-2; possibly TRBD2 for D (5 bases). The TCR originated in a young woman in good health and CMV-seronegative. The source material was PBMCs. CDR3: CASSLAGYTGELFF. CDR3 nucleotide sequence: TGTGCCAGCAGCTTAGCGGGTTACACCGGGGAGCTGTTTTTT.